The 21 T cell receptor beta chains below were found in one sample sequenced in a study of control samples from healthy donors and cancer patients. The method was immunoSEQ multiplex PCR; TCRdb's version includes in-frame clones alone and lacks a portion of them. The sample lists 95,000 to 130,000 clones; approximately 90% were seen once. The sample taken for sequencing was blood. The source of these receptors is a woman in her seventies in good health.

CDR3 region: CASSLGGYNSNQPQHF. Written as DNA, the CDR3 is TGCGCCAGCAGCTTGGGCGGGTACAATAGCAATCAGCCCCAGCATTTT. This sequence joins TRBV5-1 and TRBJ1-5; D is ambiguous. The V end was cut by 0 bases, the J end by 0 bases, with 10 bases between. CDR1 SGHRS and CDR2 YFSETQ come from the germline V gene. CDR3 size: 16 residues.

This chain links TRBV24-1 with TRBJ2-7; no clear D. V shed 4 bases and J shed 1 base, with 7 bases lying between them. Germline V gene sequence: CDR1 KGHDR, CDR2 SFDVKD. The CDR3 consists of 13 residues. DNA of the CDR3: TGTGCCACCAGTGAGGGCCGTTCCTACGAGCAGTACTTC. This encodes CATSEGRSYEQYF.

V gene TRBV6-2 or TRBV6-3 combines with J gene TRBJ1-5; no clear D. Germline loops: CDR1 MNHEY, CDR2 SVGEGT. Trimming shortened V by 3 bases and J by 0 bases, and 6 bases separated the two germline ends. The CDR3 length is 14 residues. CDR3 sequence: CASSYWDSNQPQHF. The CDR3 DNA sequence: TGTGCCAGCAGTTATTGGGATAGCAATCAGCCCCAGCATTTT.

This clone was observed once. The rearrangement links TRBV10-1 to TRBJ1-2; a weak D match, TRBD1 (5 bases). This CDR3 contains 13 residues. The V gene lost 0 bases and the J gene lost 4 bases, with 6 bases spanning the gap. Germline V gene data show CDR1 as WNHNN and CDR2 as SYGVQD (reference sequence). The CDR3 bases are TGCGCCAGCAGTGAGTCGGGGGGCTATGGCTACACCTTC. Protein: CASSESGGYGYTF.

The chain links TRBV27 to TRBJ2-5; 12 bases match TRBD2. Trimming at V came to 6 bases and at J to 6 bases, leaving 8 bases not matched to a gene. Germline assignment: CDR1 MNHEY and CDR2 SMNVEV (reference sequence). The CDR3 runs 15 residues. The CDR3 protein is CASRLAGGPEQTQYF. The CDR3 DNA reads TGTGCCAGCAGACTAGCGGGGGGACCAGAACAGACCCAGTACTTC.

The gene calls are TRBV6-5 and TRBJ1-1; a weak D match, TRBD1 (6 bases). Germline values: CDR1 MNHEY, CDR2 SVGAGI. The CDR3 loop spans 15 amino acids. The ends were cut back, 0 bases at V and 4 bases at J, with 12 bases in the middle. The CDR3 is CASSYSREGGTEAFF. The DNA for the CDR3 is TGTGCCAGCAGTTACTCGAGGGAAGGGGGCACTGAAGCTTTCTTT.

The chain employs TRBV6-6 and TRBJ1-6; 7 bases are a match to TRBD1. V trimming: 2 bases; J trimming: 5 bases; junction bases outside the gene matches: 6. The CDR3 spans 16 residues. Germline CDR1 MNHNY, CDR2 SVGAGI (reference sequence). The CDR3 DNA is TGTGCCAGCAGTTACGCCATAGGGACAGATAATTCACCCCTCCACTTT. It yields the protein CASSYAIGTDNSPLHF.

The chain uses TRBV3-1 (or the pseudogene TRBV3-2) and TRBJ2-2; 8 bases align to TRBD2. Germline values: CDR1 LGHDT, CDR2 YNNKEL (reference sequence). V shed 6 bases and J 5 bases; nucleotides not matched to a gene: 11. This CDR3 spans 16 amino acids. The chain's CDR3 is CASRVSGRGATGELFF. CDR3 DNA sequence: TGTGCCAGCAGGGTTTCAGGGCGGGGGGCGACCGGGGAGCTGTTTTTT.

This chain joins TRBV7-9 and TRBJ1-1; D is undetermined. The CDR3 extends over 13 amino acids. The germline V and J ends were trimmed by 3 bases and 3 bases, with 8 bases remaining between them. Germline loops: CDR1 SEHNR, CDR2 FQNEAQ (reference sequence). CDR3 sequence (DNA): TGTGCCAGCAGCTTCGTGAGGGACACTGAAGCTTTCTTT. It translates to CASSFVRDTEAFF.

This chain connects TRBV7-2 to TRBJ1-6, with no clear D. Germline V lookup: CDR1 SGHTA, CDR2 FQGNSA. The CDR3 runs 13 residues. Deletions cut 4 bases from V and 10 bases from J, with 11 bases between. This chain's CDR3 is CASSSARHSPLHF. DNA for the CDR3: TGTGCCAGCAGCTCCGCTCGACACTCACCCCTCCACTTT.

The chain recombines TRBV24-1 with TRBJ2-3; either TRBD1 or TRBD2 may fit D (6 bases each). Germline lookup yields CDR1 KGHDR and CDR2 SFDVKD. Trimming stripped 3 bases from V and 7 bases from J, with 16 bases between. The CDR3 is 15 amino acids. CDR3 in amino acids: CATSDPRGLTYTQYF. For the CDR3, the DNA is TGTGCCACCAGTGATCCCCGGGGGCTCACCTATACGCAGTATTTT.

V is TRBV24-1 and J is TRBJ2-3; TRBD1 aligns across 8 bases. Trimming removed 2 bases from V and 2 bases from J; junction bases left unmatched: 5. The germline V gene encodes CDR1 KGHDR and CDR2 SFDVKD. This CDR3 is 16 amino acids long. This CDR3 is CATSDYRQGNTDTQYF. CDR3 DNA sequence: TGTGCCACCAGTGATTACCGACAGGGGAACACAGATACGCAGTATTTT.

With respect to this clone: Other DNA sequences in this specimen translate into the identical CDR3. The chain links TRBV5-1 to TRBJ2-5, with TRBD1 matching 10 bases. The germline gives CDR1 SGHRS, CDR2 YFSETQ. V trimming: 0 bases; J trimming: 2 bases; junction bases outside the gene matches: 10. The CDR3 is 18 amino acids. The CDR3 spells CASSLEGTGAEWQETQYF. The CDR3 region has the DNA TGCGCCAGCAGCTTGGAAGGGACAGGGGCGGAGTGGCAAGAGACCCAGTACTTC.

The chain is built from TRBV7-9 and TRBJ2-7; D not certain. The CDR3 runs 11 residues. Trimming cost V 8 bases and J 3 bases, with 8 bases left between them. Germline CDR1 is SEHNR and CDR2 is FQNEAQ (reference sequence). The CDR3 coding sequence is TGTGCCAGCGGTGTTGACTACGAGCAGTACTTC. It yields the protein CASGVDYEQYF.

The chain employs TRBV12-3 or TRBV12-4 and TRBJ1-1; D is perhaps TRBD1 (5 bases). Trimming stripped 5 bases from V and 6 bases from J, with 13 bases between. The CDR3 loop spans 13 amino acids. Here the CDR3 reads CASSRGTVPEAFF. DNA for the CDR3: TGTGCCAGCAGTCGTGGGACCGTTCCTGAAGCTTTCTTT.

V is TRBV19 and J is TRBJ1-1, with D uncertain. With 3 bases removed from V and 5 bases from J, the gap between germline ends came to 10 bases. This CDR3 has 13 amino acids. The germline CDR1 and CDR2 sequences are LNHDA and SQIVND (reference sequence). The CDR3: CASSMEWRTEAFF. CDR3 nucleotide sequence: TGTGCCAGTAGTATGGAGTGGAGGACTGAAGCTTTCTTT.

The CDR3 sequence: CASSGLAGSHAQYF. The DNA of the CDR3 is TGTGCCAGCAGCGGGCTAGCGGGATCCCATGCGCAGTATTTT. The V gene is TRBV7-6, the J gene TRBJ2-3, with 9 bases identical to TRBD2. This CDR3 has 14 amino acids. Unmatched junction bases numbered 10, after V lost 5 bases and J lost 10 bases. Germline values: CDR1 SGHVS, CDR2 FNYEAQ. Full variable domain (missing parts from reference TRBV7-6 and TRBJ2-3): GAGVSQSPRYKVTKRGQDVALRCDPISGHVSLYWYRQALGQGPEFLTYFNYEAQQDKSGLPNDRFSAERPEGSISTLTIQRTEQRDSAMYRCASSGLAGSHAQYFGPGTRLTVL.

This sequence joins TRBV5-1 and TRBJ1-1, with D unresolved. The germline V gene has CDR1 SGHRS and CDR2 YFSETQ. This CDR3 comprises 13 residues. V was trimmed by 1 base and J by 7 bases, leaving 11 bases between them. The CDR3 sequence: CASSLLWENEAFF. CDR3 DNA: TGCGCCAGCAGCTTGTTGTGGGAAAATGAAGCTTTCTTT.

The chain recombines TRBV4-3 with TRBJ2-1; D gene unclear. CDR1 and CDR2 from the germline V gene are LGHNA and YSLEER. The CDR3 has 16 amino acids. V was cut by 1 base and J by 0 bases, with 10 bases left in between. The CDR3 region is CASSQGFVSSYNEQFF. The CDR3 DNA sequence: TGCGCCAGCAGCCAAGGTTTCGTTAGCTCCTACAATGAGCAGTTCTTC.

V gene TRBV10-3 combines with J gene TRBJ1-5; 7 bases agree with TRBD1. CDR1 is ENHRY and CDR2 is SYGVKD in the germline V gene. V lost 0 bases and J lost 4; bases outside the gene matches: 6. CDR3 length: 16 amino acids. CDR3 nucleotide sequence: TGTGCCATCAGTGAGTCGCGACAGGGATTTAATCAGCCCCAGCATTTT. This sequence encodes CAISESRQGFNQPQHF.

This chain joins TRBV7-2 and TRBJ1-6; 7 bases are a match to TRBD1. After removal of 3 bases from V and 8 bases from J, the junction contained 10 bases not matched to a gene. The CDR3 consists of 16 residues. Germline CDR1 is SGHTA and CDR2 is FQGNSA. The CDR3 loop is CASSFWGQQSDSPLHF. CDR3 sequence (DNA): TGTGCCAGCAGCTTTTGGGGACAGCAGTCGGATTCACCCCTCCACTTT.